This entry lists 2 T cell receptor beta chains sequenced from one sample in a study of Ad26.COV2.S vaccination and SARS-CoV-2 variants. Treatment noted: about 20 received Ad26.COV2.S at low or high dose, single or two shots; 5 received placebo; per-sample allocation not given. Sampling took place 63 days after the first vaccine or placebo injection. The method was immunoSEQ multiplex PCR; TCRdb's version includes in-frame clones alone and lacks a portion of them. The sample consists of around 370,000 clones, roughly 81% of them appearing once. Here the sequenced sample was peripheral blood, taken in a trial of Ad26.COV2.S vaccine versus placebo. The receptors were sampled from a person aged 18 to 65 who received the Ad26.COV2.S COVID-19 vaccine or a placebo.

The V and J genes are TRBV3-1 (or the pseudogene TRBV3-2) and TRBJ1-1; D unclear. Between the trimmed V and J ends, which lost 0 bases and 1 base, there was a span of 9 bases. The CDR3 consists of 15 residues. Germline CDR1 LGHDT, CDR2 YNNKEL (reference sequence). CDR3 nucleotides: TGTGCCAGCAGCCAAGAGACTCAGGAGAACACTGAAGCTTTCTTT. It translates to CASSQETQENTEAFF.

This chain joins TRBV2 and TRBJ1-1, with a possible D match to TRBD1 (5 bases). The CDR3 is 14 residues long. Germline V gene sequence: CDR1 SNHLY, CDR2 FYNNEI. The ends were cut back, 6 bases at V and 4 bases at J, with 15 bases in the middle. CDR3 DNA sequence: TGTGCCAGCAGGACCTCAGCGGGGGGCACTGAAGCTTTCTTT. Its translation is CASRTSAGGTEAFF.